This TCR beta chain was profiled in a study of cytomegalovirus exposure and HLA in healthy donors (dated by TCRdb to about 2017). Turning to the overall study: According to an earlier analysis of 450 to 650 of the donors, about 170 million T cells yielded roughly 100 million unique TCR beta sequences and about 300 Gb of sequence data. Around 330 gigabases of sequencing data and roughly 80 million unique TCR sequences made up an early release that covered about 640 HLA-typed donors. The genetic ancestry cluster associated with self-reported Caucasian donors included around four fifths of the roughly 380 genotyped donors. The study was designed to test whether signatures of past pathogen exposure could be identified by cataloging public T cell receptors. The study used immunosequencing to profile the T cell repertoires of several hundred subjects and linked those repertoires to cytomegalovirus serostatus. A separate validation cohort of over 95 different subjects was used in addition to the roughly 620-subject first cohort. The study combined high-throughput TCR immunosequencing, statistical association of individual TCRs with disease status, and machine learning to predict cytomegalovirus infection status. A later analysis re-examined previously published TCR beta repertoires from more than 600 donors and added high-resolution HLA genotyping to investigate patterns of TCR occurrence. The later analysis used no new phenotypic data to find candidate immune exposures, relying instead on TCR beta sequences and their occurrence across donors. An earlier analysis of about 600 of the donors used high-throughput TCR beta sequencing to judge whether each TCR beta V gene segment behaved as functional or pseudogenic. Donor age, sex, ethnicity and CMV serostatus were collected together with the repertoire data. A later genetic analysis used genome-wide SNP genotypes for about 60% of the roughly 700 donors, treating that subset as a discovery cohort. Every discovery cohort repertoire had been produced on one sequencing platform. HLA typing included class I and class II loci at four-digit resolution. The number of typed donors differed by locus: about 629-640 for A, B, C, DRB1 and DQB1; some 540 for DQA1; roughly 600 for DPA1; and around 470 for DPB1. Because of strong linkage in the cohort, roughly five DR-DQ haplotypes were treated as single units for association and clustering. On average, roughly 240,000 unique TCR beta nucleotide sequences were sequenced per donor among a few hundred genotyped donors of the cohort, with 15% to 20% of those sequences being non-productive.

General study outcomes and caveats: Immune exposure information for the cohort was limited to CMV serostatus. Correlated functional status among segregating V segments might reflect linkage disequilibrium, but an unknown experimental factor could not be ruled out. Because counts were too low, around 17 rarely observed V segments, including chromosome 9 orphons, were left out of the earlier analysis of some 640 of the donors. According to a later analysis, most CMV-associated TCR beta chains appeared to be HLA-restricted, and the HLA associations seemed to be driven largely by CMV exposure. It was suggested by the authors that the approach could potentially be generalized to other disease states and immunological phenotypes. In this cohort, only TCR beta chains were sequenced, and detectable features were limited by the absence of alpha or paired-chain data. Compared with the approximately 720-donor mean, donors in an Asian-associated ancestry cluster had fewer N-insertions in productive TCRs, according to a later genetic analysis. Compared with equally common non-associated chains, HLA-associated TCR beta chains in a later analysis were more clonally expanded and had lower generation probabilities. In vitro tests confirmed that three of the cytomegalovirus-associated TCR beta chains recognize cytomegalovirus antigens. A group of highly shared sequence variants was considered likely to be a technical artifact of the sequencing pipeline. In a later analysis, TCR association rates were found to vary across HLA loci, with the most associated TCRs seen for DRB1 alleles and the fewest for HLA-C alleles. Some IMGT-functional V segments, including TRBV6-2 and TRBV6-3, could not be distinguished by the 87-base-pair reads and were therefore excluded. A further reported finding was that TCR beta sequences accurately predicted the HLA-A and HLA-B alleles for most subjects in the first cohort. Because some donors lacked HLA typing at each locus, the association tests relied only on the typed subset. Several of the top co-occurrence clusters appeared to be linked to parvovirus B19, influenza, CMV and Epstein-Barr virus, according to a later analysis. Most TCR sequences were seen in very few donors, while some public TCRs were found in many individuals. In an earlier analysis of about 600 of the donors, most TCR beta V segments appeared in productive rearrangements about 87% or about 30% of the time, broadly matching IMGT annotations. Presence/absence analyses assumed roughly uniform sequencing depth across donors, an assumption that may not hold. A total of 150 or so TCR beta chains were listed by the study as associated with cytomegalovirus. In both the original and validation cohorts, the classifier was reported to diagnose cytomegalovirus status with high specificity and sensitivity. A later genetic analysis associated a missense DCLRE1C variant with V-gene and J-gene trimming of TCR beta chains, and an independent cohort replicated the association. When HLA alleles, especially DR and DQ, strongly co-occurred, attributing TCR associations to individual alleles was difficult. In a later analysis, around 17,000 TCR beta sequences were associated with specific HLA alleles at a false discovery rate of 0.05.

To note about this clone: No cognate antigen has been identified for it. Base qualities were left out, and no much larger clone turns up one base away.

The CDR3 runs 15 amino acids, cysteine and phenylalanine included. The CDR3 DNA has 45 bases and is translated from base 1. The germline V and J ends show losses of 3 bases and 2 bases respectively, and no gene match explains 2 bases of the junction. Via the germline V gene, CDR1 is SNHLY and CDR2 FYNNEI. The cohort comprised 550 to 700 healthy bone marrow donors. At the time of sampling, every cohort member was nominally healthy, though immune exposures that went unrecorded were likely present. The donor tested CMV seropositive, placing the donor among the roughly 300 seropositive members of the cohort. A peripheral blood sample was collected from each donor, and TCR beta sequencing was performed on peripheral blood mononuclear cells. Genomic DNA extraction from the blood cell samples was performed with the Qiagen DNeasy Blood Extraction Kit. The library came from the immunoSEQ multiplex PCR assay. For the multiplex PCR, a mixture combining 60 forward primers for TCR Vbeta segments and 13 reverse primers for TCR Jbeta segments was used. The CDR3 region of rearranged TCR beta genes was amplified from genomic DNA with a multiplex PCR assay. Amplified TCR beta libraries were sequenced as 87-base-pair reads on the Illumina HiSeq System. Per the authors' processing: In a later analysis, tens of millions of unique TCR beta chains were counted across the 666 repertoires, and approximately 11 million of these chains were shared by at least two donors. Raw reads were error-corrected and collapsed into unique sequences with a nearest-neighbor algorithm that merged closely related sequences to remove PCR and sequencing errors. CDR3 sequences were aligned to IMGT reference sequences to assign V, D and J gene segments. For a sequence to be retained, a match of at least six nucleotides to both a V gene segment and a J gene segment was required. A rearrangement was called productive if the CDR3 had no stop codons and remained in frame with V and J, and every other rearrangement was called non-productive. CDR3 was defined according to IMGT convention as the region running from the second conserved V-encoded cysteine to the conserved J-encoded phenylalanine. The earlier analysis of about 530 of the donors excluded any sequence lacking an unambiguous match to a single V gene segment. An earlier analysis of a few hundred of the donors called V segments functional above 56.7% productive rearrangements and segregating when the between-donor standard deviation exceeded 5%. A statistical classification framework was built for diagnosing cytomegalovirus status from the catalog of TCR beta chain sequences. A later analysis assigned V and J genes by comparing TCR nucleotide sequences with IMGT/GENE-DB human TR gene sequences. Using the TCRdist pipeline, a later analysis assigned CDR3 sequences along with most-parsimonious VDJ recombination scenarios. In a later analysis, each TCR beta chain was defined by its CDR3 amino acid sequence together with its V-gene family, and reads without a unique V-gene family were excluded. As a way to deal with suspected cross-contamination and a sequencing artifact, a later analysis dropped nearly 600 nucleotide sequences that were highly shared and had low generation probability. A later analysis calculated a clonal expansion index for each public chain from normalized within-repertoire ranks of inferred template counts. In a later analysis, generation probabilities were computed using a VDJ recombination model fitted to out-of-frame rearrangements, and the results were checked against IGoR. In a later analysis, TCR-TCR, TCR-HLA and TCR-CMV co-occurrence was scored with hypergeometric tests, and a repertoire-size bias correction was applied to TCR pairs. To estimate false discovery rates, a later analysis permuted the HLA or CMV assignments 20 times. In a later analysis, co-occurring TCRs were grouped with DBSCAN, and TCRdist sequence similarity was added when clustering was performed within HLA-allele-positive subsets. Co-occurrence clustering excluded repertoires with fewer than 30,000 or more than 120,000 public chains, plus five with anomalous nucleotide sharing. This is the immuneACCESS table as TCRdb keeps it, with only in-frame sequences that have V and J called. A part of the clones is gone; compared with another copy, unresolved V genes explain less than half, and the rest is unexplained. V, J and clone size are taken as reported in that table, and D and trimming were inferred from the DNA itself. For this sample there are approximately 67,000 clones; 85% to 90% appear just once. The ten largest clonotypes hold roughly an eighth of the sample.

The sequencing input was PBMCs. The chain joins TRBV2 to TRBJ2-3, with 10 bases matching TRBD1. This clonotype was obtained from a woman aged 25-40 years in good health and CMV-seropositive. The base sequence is TGTGCCAGCAGTGAGGGGACAGGGGTCACAGATACGCAGTATTTT. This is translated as CASSEGTGVTDTQYF.